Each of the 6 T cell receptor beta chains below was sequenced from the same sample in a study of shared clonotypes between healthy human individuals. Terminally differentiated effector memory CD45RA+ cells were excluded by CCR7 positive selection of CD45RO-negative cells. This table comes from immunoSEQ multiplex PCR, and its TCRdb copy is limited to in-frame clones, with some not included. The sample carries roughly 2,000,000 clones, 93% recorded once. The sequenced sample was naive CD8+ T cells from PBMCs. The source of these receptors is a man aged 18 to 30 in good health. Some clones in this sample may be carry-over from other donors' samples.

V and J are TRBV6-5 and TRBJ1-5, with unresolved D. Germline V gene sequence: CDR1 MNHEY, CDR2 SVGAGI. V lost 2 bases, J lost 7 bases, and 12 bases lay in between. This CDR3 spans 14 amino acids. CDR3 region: CASSYPGESQPQHF. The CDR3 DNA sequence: TGTGCCAGCAGTTACCCCGGGGAAAGCCAGCCCCAGCATTTT.

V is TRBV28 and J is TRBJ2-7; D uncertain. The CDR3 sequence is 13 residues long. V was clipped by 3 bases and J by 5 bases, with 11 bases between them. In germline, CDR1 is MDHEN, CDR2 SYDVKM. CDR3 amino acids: CASSFEKSDEQYF. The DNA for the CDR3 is TGTGCCAGCAGTTTCGAGAAATCTGACGAGCAGTACTTC. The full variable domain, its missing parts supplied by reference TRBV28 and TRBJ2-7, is DVKVTQSSRYLVKRTGEKVFLECVQDMDHENMFWYRQDPGLGLRLIYFSYDVKMKEKGDIPEGYSVSREKKERFSLILESASTNQTSMYLCASSFEKSDEQYFGPGTRLTVT.

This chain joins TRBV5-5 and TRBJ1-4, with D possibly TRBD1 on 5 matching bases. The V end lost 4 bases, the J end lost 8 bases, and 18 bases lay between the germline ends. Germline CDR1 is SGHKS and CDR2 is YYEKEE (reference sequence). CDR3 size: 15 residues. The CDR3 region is CASSLYGTPGEKLFF. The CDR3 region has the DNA TGTGCCAGCAGCCTATACGGGACGCCGGGGGAAAAACTGTTTTTT.

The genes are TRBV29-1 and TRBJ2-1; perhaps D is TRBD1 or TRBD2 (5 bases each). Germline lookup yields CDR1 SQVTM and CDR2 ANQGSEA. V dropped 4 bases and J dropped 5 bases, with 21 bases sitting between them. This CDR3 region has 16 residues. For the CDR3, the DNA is TGCAGCGTTGTAATCCGGGGCCGCTTTCTGGACAATGAGCAGTTCTTC. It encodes CSVVIRGRFLDNEQFF.

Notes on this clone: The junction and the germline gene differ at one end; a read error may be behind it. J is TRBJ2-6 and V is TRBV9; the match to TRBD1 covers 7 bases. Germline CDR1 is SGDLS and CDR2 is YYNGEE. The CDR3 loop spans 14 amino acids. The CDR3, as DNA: TGTGCCAGCAGCGTAGGGGCAGGGGGCAACGTCCTGACTTTC. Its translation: CASSVGAGGNVLTF.

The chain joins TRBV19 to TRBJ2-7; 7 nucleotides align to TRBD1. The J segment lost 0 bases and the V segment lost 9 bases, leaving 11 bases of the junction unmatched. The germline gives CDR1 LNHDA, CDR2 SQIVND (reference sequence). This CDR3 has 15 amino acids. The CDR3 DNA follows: TGTGCCAGCCGCCTTCGGGACAGTAGCTCCTACGAGCAGTACTTC. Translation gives CASRLRDSSSYEQYF.